The 12 T cell receptor beta chains reported below all come from one sample, sequenced in a study of CD8 T cells in ankylosing spondylitis. Each CDR3 protein is one row after TCRdb ran MiXCR on the 5' RACE reads. The sample includes about 320,000 distinct CDR3 sequences, around 10% of them seen just once. The source material was blood, either unsorted or a sorted T cell fraction (not recorded which). The receptors were gathered from a female donor with ankylosing spondylitis or in good health (not recorded which).

V gene TRBV5-4 combines with J gene TRBJ1-2; D possibly corresponds to TRBD1 (5 bases). Trimming removed 0 bases from V and 3 bases from J, with 12 bases in between. The CDR3 loop spans 15 amino acids. Germline CDR1 is SGHNT and CDR2 is YYREEE (reference sequence). In nucleotides, the CDR3 is TGTGCCAGCAGCTTGGCCATGGAAGGGGACTATGGCTACACCTTC. Translation: CASSLAMEGDYGYTF.

With respect to this clonotype: This sequence may be a read error, since a much larger clone differs from it by one base. The CDR3 DNA sequence: TGTGCCAGCAGCTTAAGAAGACGGGACTATGGCTACACCTTC. Amino acid sequence: CASSLRRRDYGYTF. The chain recombines TRBV6-5 with TRBJ1-2; D gene ambiguous. Trimming removed 6 bases at V and 3 bases at J, with 14 bases between. This CDR3 spans 14 amino acids. Germline V gene data show CDR1 as MNHEY and CDR2 as SVGAGI.

This chain joins TRBV20-1 and TRBJ1-2; D is undetermined. V gave up 1 base and J gave up 8 bases, with 11 bases separating them. The CDR3 contains 12 residues. Germline V gene data show CDR1 as DFQATT and CDR2 as SNEGSKA (reference sequence). CDR3 sequence: CSARGDPGGYTF. The CDR3 DNA follows: TGCAGTGCTAGAGGGGATCCGGGGGGCTACACCTTC.

The sample holds many counts of this clonotype. This chain joins TRBV5-1 and TRBJ1-4; 7 nucleotides line up with TRBD1. This CDR3 has 14 amino acids. Germline V gene sequence: CDR1 SGHRS, CDR2 YFSETQ. After removal of 0 bases from V and 4 bases from J, the junction contained 0 bases not matched to a gene. CDR3 nucleotide sequence: TGCGCCAGCAGCTTGGACAGGGGTAATGAAAAACTGTTTTTT. Its translation is CASSLDRGNEKLFF.

This clonotype was recorded many times. This rearrangement joins TRBV5-6 to TRBJ2-1, with D possibly being TRBD1 or TRBD2 (5 bases each). This CDR3 has 15 amino acids. V was cut by 4 bases and J by 2 bases, with 13 bases left in between. Germline V lookup: CDR1 SGHDT, CDR2 YYEEEE. CDR3 sequence: CASSMGPLAYNEQFF. The CDR3 nucleotides read TGTGCCAGCAGCATGGGGCCACTAGCCTACAATGAGCAGTTCTTC. The whole variable domain, filled in from reference TRBV5-6 and TRBJ2-1, reads DAGVTQSPTHLIKTRGQQVTLRCSPKSGHDTVSWYQQALGQGPQFIFQYYEEEERQRGNFPDRFSGHQFPNYSSELNVNALLLGDSALYLCASSMGPLAYNEQFFGPGTRLTVL.

This clonotype was counted between two and nine times. The chain is built from TRBV28 and TRBJ1-1; D is ambiguous. CDR3 size: 11 residues. The germline V and J ends were trimmed by 4 bases and 1 base, with 1 base remaining between them. The germline V gene has CDR1 MDHEN and CDR2 SYDVKM. CDR3 sequence (DNA): TGTGCCAGCAGTTGGAACACTGAAGCTTTCTTT. This translates into CASSWNTEAFF.

This clonotype was detected a few times. The chain combines TRBV12-3 or TRBV12-4 with TRBJ2-1; TRBD2 is a possible D gene (6 bases). The CDR3 totals 13 residues. Trimming pared 7 bases from V and 15 bases from J, leaving 22 bases between. Written as DNA, the CDR3 is TGTGCCAGCACCGAGCTTCTTGTTGGGAGGACGTTCTTC. This codes for CASTELLVGRTFF.

This clonotype came up many times. The rearrangement links TRBV7-7 to TRBJ2-2, with 11 bases aligning to TRBD1. The CDR3 has 16 residues. CDR1 and CDR2 from the germline V gene are SSHAT and FNYEAQ (reference sequence). After removal of 1 base from V and 4 bases from J, the junction contained 2 bases not matched to a gene. The CDR3 DNA is TGTGCCAGCAGCTTAGGGACAGGGGGCTTCACCGGGGAGCTGTTTTTT. As protein: CASSLGTGGFTGELFF. Full variable domain (outside the CDR3, taken from reference TRBV7-7 and TRBJ2-2): GAGVSQSPRYKVTKRGQDVTLRCDPISSHATLYWYQQALGQGPEFLTYFNYEAQPDKSGLPSDRFSAERPEGSISTLTIQRTEQRDSAMYRCASSLGTGGFTGELFFGEGSRLTVL.

This clonotype was seen only a few times. The rearrangement joins TRBV15 to TRBJ1-4; no clear D. Germline CDR1 is LNHNV and CDR2 is YYDKDF (reference sequence). The V and J ends lost 0 bases and 2 bases respectively, with 7 bases between them. The length of the CDR3 is 15 residues. The CDR3 is CATSRDLGTNEKLFF. In nucleotides, the CDR3 is TGTGCCACCAGCAGAGATCTGGGGACTAATGAAAAACTGTTTTTT.

This clonotype was recorded many times. One end of the junction does not line up with germline, which may come from a read error. The genes are TRBV5-1 and TRBJ2-7; TRBD2 is a possible D gene (5 bases). The germline V gene encodes CDR1 SGHRS and CDR2 YFSETQ. CDR3 length: 14 amino acids. The CDR3 DNA sequence: TGTGCCAGCAGTTTGACGGGGAGCTCCTACGAGCAGTACTTC. This encodes CASSLTGSSYEQYF.

The table lists this clonotype with many counts. This chain joins TRBV15 and TRBJ2-3, with D perhaps matching TRBD1 (6 bases). The CDR3 totals 15 residues. Deletions cut 0 bases from V and 1 base from J, with 8 bases between. Germline CDR1 reads LNHNV; CDR2 reads YYDKDF (reference sequence). CDR3 in amino acids: CATSREQGGTDTQYF. In DNA form, the CDR3 reads TGTGCCACCAGCAGAGAACAGGGTGGCACAGATACGCAGTATTTT.

This clonotype was observed a handful of times. The V gene is TRBV29-1, the J gene TRBJ2-7; no definite D call. CDR3 length equals 11 residues. Trimming left V 5 bases short and J 2 bases short, with 7 bases between. The V gene's germline CDR1 is SQVTM and CDR2 ANQGSEA. CDR3 DNA sequence: TGCAGCGTTTCACGTGCCTACGAGCAGTACTTC. It codes for CSVSRAYEQYF.